Each of the 27 T cell receptor beta chains below was sequenced from the same sample in a study of T cell responses to AZD1222 COVID-19 vaccine. Sequencing used immunoSEQ multiplex PCR; TCRdb keeps in-frame clones, though not all of them. The data show roughly 180,000 clones, approximately 89% seen once. The material sequenced was peripheral blood, taken 28 days after the second AZD1222 dose. The receptors were sampled from an adult who received the AZD1222 COVID-19 vaccine.

The gene calls are TRBV7-9 and TRBJ2-7, with D possibly matching TRBD2 (6 bases). Per the germline V gene, CDR1 is SEHNR and CDR2 is FQNEAQ (reference sequence). The CDR3 covers 14 residues. V shed 3 bases and J shed 0 bases, with 9 bases lying between them. The CDR3 region has the DNA TGTGCCAGCAGCTTGGAGGGTAGCTCCTACGAGCAGTACTTC. Its protein product is CASSLEGSSYEQYF.

This chain connects TRBV9 to TRBJ1-4; 7 nucleotides agree with TRBD1. CDR1 is SGDLS, CDR2 YYNGEE, per germline. The CDR3 covers 16 residues. J gave up 5 bases and V 3 bases, and 10 bases lay outside the gene matches. The CDR3 here is CASSARTGKRNEKLFF. The CDR3 nucleotides are TGTGCCAGCAGCGCAAGGACAGGCAAACGGAATGAAAAACTGTTTTTT.

V is TRBV5-4 and J is TRBJ2-5, with D possibly matching TRBD2 (6 bases). Trimming cost V 0 bases and J 2 bases, with 17 bases left between them. Germline CDR1 and CDR2: SGHNT and YYREEE (reference sequence). The CDR3 is 17 residues long. The CDR3 is CASSLGRSAGRQETQYF. The CDR3 DNA reads TGTGCCAGCAGCTTGGGCCGGTCCGCGGGGCGACAAGAGACCCAGTACTTC.

The gene calls are TRBV19 and TRBJ1-6, with 9 bases matching TRBD1. From germline, CDR1 is LNHDA and CDR2 SQIVND (reference sequence). Trimming cost V 7 bases and J 9 bases; bases outside gene matches: 10. The CDR3 is made up of 15 amino acids. The CDR3 is CASTTRDRVGSPLHF. For the CDR3, the DNA is TGTGCCAGTACTACCCGGGACAGGGTTGGTTCACCCCTCCACTTT.

This clone was recorded a few times. The rearrangement links TRBV4-3 to TRBJ1-5; D is unresolved. CDR3 size: 15 residues. The V gene's germline CDR1 is LGHNA and CDR2 YSLEER. V lost 0 bases to trimming and J lost 3 bases, with 9 bases between them. The CDR3 DNA is TGCGCCAGCAGCCAAGATCTGTTTCCCAATCAGCCCCAGCATTTT. It yields the protein CASSQDLFPNQPQHF.

This chain uses TRBV28 with TRBJ1-2; perhaps TRBD1 as D (5 bases). The germline V gene has CDR1 MDHEN and CDR2 SYDVKM. This CDR3 is 13 amino acids long. Trimming pared 5 bases from V and 3 bases from J, leaving 10 bases between. This CDR3 reads CASSPGSDYGYTF. The CDR3 bases are TGTGCCAGCAGTCCAGGGTCCGACTATGGCTACACCTTC.

This chain joins TRBV7-2 and TRBJ2-6; 11 bases fit TRBD1. CDR3 length: 19 amino acids. CDR1 is SGHTA, CDR2 FQGNSA, per germline. With V trimmed by 5 bases and J by 0 bases, 9 bases remained unmatched. The CDR3 DNA sequence: TGTGCCAGCAGCCGCCAAGGACAGGGGGCGGGCTCTGGGGCCAACGTCCTGACTTTC. It encodes CASSRQGQGAGSGANVLTF.

The chain links TRBV6-4 to TRBJ2-2; D remains unclear. The CDR3 covers 15 residues. Trimming took 2 bases from V and 5 from J, leaving 12 bases between them. Looked up from germline, CDR1 is MRHNA and CDR2 is SNTAGT. CDR3 bases: TGTGCCAGCAGTGACGTCCTGGGAAGAACCGGGGAGCTGTTTTTT. This codes for CASSDVLGRTGELFF.

This chain links TRBV11-2 with TRBJ2-1, with 10 bases fitting TRBD2. The germline CDR1 and CDR2 sequences are SGHAT and FQNNGV. The CDR3 has 18 residues. V gave up 8 bases and J gave up 6 bases; unmatched junction bases: 19. The CDR3 DNA follows: TGTGCCAGCCGATCTAGCGGGAGTGACTCCAGTTTTACCAATGAGCAGTTCTTC. It is translated as CASRSSGSDSSFTNEQFF.

The chain joins TRBV5-5 to TRBJ1-2, with TRBD1 matching over 8 bases. The CDR3 sequence is 15 residues long. From germline, CDR1 is SGHKS and CDR2 YYEKEE (reference sequence). V shed 4 bases, J shed 7 bases, and the junction held 12 bases outside the gene matches. Written as DNA, the CDR3 is TGTGCCAGCAGCCTTTCGGACAGGGCCCGTGGTGGCTACACCTTC. This translates into CASSLSDRARGGYTF. Combining the CDR3 with reference TRBV5-5 and TRBJ1-2 gives the whole variable domain DAGVTQSPTHLIKTRGQQVTLRCSPISGHKSVSWYQQVLGQGPQFIFQYYEKEERGRGNFPDRFSARQFPNYSSELNVNALLLGDSALYLCASSLSDRARGGYTFGSGTRLTVV.

With regard to this clone: An end of the junction does not agree with germline; a read error may underlie this. The chain employs TRBV3-1 (or the pseudogene TRBV3-2) and TRBJ2-4; 13 bases fit TRBD2. Looked up from germline, CDR1 is LGHDT and CDR2 is YNNKEL (reference sequence). This CDR3 contains 17 residues. The CDR3 DNA is TGTGCCAGCAGCCCCACAGGACTAGCGGGAGCCCAAAACATTCAGTACTTC. As protein: CASSPTGLAGAQNIQYF.

The chain uses TRBV13 and TRBJ1-3, with 11 bases that match TRBD1. The germline gives CDR1 PRHDT, CDR2 FYEKMQ (reference sequence). The CDR3 runs to 16 residues. After removal of 5 bases from V and 3 bases from J, the junction contained 6 bases not matched to a gene. The CDR3 bases are TGTGCCAGCAGCAACGGACAGGGGGCTTTTGGAAACACCATATATTTT. It is translated as CASSNGQGAFGNTIYF. Full variable domain (missing parts from reference TRBV13 and TRBJ1-3): AAGVIQSPRHLIKEKRETATLKCYPIPRHDTVYWYQQGPGQDPQFLISFYEKMQSDKGSIPDRFSAQQFSDYHSELNMSSLELGDSALYFCASSNGQGAFGNTIYFGEGSWLTVV.

This rearrangement joins TRBV12-3 or TRBV12-4 to TRBJ2-5; D uncertain. This CDR3 contains 10 residues. The V and J ends lost 6 bases and 1 base respectively, with 0 bases between them. The CDR3 coding sequence is TGTGCCAGCAGCCAAGAGACCCAGTACTTC. Residues: CASSQETQYF.

The gene calls are TRBV19 and TRBJ1-5, with 9 positions matching TRBD1. The J segment lost 0 bases and the V segment lost 4 bases, leaving 1 base of the junction unmatched. This CDR3 has 15 amino acids. Germline-derived CDR1 and CDR2 are LNHDA and SQIVND (reference sequence). The CDR3 loop is CASSTDRGSNQPQHF. In DNA, the CDR3 is TGTGCCAGTAGTACGGACAGGGGTAGCAATCAGCCCCAGCATTTT.

The chain is built from TRBV4-1 and TRBJ2-7; no clear D gene. Deletions cut 1 base from V and 7 bases from J, with 14 bases between. The germline V gene encodes CDR1 MGHRA and CDR2 YSYEKL. The CDR3 extends over 14 amino acids. The CDR3, as DNA: TGCGCCAGCAGCCAAGTAAATGTCCCCTTTGAGCAGTACTTC. Translated: CASSQVNVPFEQYF.

The chain uses TRBV5-4 and TRBJ1-2, with D unclear. This CDR3 contains 15 residues. Germline V gene sequence: CDR1 SGHNT, CDR2 YYREEE (reference sequence). Trimming left V 0 bases short and J 3 bases short, with 12 bases between. The DNA of the CDR3 is TGTGCCAGCAGCTTGGCCGCGAGGATTTACTATGGCTACACCTTC. Protein sequence: CASSLAARIYYGYTF.

The chain has TRBV18 and TRBJ1-1; TRBD1 aligns across 8 bases. Germline assignment: CDR1 KGHSH and CDR2 LQKENI. The CDR3 is made up of 14 amino acids. V dropped 3 bases and J dropped 4; count of bases not matched to a gene: 4. The CDR3 sequence: CASSPTRGPTEAFF. CDR3 sequence (DNA): TGTGCCAGCTCACCTACCAGGGGGCCCACTGAAGCTTTCTTT.

This clone was detected only once. The rearrangement uses TRBV5-5 and TRBJ1-2, with D unclear. CDR1 is SGHKS, CDR2 YYEKEE, per germline (reference sequence). Deletions cut 1 base from V and 5 bases from J, with 9 bases between. This CDR3 is built from 13 residues. The CDR3 spells CASSLRRVYGYTF. The CDR3 nucleotides read TGTGCCAGCAGCTTGCGTAGGGTATATGGCTACACCTTC.

Only one count was recorded for this clone. The V call is TRBV21-1, the J call TRBJ2-3; the DNA was not compared with TRBD1, the D call given in the table. TRBV21-1 is deemed a pseudogene. The CDR3 loop spans 17 amino acids. CDR3 protein: CASSKAQRQGLADTQYF. In nucleotides, the CDR3 is TGTGCCAGCAGCAAAGCCCAAAGACAGGGGTTGGCAGATACGCAGTATTTT.

J is TRBJ1-2 and V is TRBV6-5, with a possible D match to TRBD1 (6 bases). This CDR3 has 14 amino acids. V was clipped by 2 bases and J by 8 bases, with 15 bases between them. The germline CDR1 and CDR2 sequences are MNHEY and SVGAGI. This CDR3 is CASSYEGVGGGYTF. The CDR3 DNA reads as TGTGCCAGCAGTTACGAGGGGGTGGGAGGGGGCTACACCTTC.

The V call is TRBV30, the J call TRBJ1-4, with D unresolved. The V gene's germline CDR1 is GTSNPN and CDR2 SVGIG (reference sequence). This CDR3 contains 14 residues. V lost 4 bases and J 7 bases, leaving 16 bases between the germline ends. The CDR3 sequence: CAWTIPASGEKLFF. DNA of the CDR3: TGTGCCTGGACCATCCCTGCGTCGGGTGAAAAACTGTTTTTT. Full variable domain (remainder filled in from reference TRBV30 and TRBJ1-4): SQTIHQWPATLVQPVGSPLSLECTVEGTSNPNLYWYRQAAGRGLQLLFYSVGIGQISSEVPQNLSASRPQDRQFILSSKKLLLSDSGFYLCAWTIPASGEKLFFGSGTQLSVL.

This CDR3 is CASSLVAGGNEQYF. In DNA form, the CDR3 reads TGTGCCAGCAGCCTTGTGGCGGGGGGTAACGAGCAGTACTTC. The chain couples TRBV6-5 to TRBJ2-7; TRBD2 agrees at 8 bases. J lost 5 bases, V lost 6 bases, and 9 bases had no gene match. The CDR3 is 14 residues long. The germline gives CDR1 MNHEY, CDR2 SVGAGI.

The rearrangement links TRBV6-5 to TRBJ2-7; 8 bases are shared with TRBD1. The V gene's germline CDR1 is MNHEY and CDR2 SVGAGI. The junction had 12 bases not matched to a gene; V was cut back by 2 bases and J by 6 bases. The CDR3 sequence is 16 residues long. CDR3 sequence: CASSYRQGMPLGEQYF. The CDR3 DNA sequence: TGTGCCAGCAGTTACCGACAGGGGATGCCGCTGGGCGAGCAGTACTTC.

The chain carries TRBV4-2 and TRBJ2-7, with TRBD1 matching over 11 bases. Germline CDR1 is LGHNA and CDR2 is YNFKEQ. V trimming: 4 bases; J trimming: 9 bases; junction bases outside the gene matches: 14. The CDR3 is 16 amino acids. The DNA of the CDR3 is TGTGCCAGCAGCCCGTCGGGGACAGGGGGTTTTAAAGGGCAGTACTTC. Its translation: CASSPSGTGGFKGQYF.

This clone was seen a single time. The chain uses TRBV4-1 and TRBJ2-7; the match to TRBD2 covers 7 bases. Trimming took 0 bases from V and 4 from J; bases not matched to a gene: 9. This CDR3 spans 16 amino acids. Germline V gene lookup returns CDR1 MGHRA and CDR2 YSYEKL. The DNA of the CDR3 is TGCGCCAGCAGCCAAGATCAGGCTGGAGCGGGGTACGAGCAGTACTTC. Protein: CASSQDQAGAGYEQYF.

This clone was counted a few times. In DNA, the CDR3 is TGTGCCAGCAGCTTAAACTCAGGCACTGAAGCTTTCTTT. Translation gives CASSLNSGTEAFF. V usage is TRBV7-3 and J usage is TRBJ1-1, with D unclear. Trimming took 1 base from V and 4 from J, leaving 7 bases between them. CDR1 and CDR2 (germline): SGHTA, FQGTGA. CDR3 length: 13 residues.

V gene TRBV4-2 combines with J gene TRBJ2-4; perhaps TRBD2 as D (5 bases). The V end lost 1 base, the J end lost 0 bases, and 13 bases lay between the germline ends. Germline V gives CDR1 LGHNA, CDR2 YNFKEQ. The CDR3 has 17 residues. CDR3 protein: CASSQVVTSGAKNIQYF. The CDR3 nucleotides read TGTGCCAGCAGCCAAGTCGTAACTAGTGGAGCCAAAAACATTCAGTACTTC.